The present T cell receptor (beta chain) was sequenced within a study of shared clonotypes between healthy human individuals. Overall study results and limits: Clonotype sharing among donors was expected to depend on sequencing depth.

As concerns this clone: The antigen is undetermined.

The repertoire was sequenced with immunoSEQ multiplex PCR; TCRdb's copy has only in-frame clones and lacks some. The sample lists about 580,000 clones; more than 95% were seen once. Terminally differentiated effector memory CD45RA+ cells were excluded by CCR7 positive selection of CD45RO-negative cells. Germline values: CDR1 SGHKS, CDR2 YYEKEE (reference sequence). J was trimmed by 4 bases and V by 7 bases; bases with no gene match: 11. CDR3 length: 14 residues. V gene TRBV5-5 combines with J gene TRBJ2-7, with 7 bases that match TRBD1. Specimen: naive CD8+ T cells sorted from blood. This TCR was sampled from a man younger than 40 in good health. In DNA form, the CDR3 reads TGTGCCAGCGGACAGGTCGATATGGGATACGAGCAGTACTTC. This translates into CASGQVDMGYEQYF.